This is a list of T cell receptor beta chains from one sample in a study of identifying expanded T cells in peripheral blood. The protocol was immunoSEQ multiplex PCR, while the TCRdb copy is restricted to in-frame clones and leaves out a portion. The profile shows 70,000 to 95,000 clones, about 90% of them singletons. Sequenced material: blood. These receptors were collected from a person aged 18-69 years in good health. Both conserved end residues are part of each CDR3. Fields, in order: V gene, clone size, J gene, D gene, CDR3 DNA, CDR3 protein. The D gene is left open where the match is weak. Rows give clone size only sometimes, using once, few, many, or a class for an expanded clone.

V: TRBV5-1
size: .
J: TRBJ2-3
D: .
DNA: TGCGCCAGCAGCCCGCTGGGGGGGGCAACAGATACGCAGTATTTT
CDR3: CASSPLGGATDTQYF

V: TRBV6-1
size: .
J: TRBJ1-2
D: .
DNA: TGTGCCAGCACCCCCCGCAGGCTTAGCTATGGCTACACCTTC
CDR3: CASTPRRLSYGYTF

V: TRBV11-2
size: .
J: TRBJ1-6
D: .
DNA: TGTGCCAGCAGCCCGGGCAGCAATTCACCCCTCCACTTT
CDR3: CASSPGSNSPLHF

V: TRBV10-3
size: .
J: TRBJ1-1
D: TRBD1
DNA: TGTGCCATCACAACGGACAGGGGGAACACTGAAGCTTTCTTT
CDR3: CAITTDRGNTEAFF

V: TRBV6-1
size: .
J: TRBJ2-5
D: .
DNA: TGTGCCAGCAGTGACGTCCGACGACAGACCGCGCCCGAGACCCAGTACTTC
CDR3: CASSDVRRQTAPETQYF

V: TRBV13
size: once
J: TRBJ1-1
D: .
DNA: TGTGCCAGCAGCTTCGACTTAGGCACTGAAGCTTTCTTT
CDR3: CASSFDLGTEAFF

V: TRBV7-3
size: .
J: TRBJ2-3
D: TRBD1
DNA: TGTGCCAGCAGCTTAACCCCGGGCCAGGGGGCCACAGATACGCAGTATTTT
CDR3: CASSLTPGQGATDTQYF

V: TRBV12-5
size: .
J: TRBJ2-2
D: .
DNA: TGTGCTAGTGGTTTGGGGCGGAACACCGGGGAGCTGTTTTTT
CDR3: CASGLGRNTGELFF

V: TRBV29-1
size: .
J: TRBJ1-1
D: .
DNA: TGCAGCGTCTCAAGACTGAACACTGAAGCTTTCTTT
CDR3: CSVSRLNTEAFF

V: TRBV7-9
size: .
J: TRBJ2-1
D: TRBD2
DNA: TGTGCCAGCAGCTTAAAACTAGCGGGGGCCTTTGTATCACACAATGAGCAGTTCTTC
CDR3: CASSLKLAGAFVSHNEQFF

V: TRBV7-3
size: once
J: TRBJ2-2
D: .
DNA: TGTGCCAGCAGCTTGGGCCCTGTGGGGTCCGTTGGCGGGGAGCTGTTTTTT
CDR3: CASSLGPVGSVGGELFF

V: TRBV30
size: .
J: TRBJ2-1
D: TRBD2
DNA: TGTGCCTGGAGTGCTACGGCGGGAGTAAACGAGCAGTTCTTC
CDR3: CAWSATAGVNEQFF

V: TRBV5-1
size: few
J: TRBJ1-2
D: .
DNA: TGCGCCAGCAGCTTGGCCAACGGGGATGGCTACACCTTC
CDR3: CASSLANGDGYTF

V: TRBV5-4
size: .
J: TRBJ2-3
D: TRBD2
DNA: TGTGCCAGCAGCTTGTTCGAGCTAGCGGGGGGATCCCTTGATACGCAGTATTTT
CDR3: CASSLFELAGGSLDTQYF

V: TRBV30
size: once
J: TRBJ1-4
D: .
DNA: TGTGCCTGGAGCCCCCGAGTCAATGAAAAACTGTTTTTT
CDR3: CAWSPRVNEKLFF

V: TRBV19
size: .
J: TRBJ1-1
D: .
DNA: TGTGCCAGTACCCGGGCTGGGGGCCTAACCGGAGCTTTCTTT
CDR3: CASTRAGGLTGAFF

V: TRBV7-2
size: .
J: TRBJ2-3
D: TRBD2
DNA: TGTGCCAGCAGCTTATCGTTTAAGCGGGGGGGACAAGATACGCAGTATTTT
CDR3: CASSLSFKRGGQDTQYF

V: TRBV9
size: once
J: TRBJ1-1
D: .
DNA: TGTGCCAGCAGCGTAGAGGGGGAACCGGGCACTGAAGCTTTCTTT
CDR3: CASSVEGEPGTEAFF

V: TRBV5-1
size: .
J: TRBJ2-7
D: .
DNA: TGCGCCAGCAGGGGGAACTACGAGCAGTACTTC
CDR3: CASRGNYEQYF

V: TRBV5-4
size: .
J: TRBJ1-1
D: .
DNA: TGTGCCAGCAGCTTGGCCGGTCGGGGGCAGTGGACTGAAGCTTTCTTT
CDR3: CASSLAGRGQWTEAFF

V: TRBV19
size: .
J: TRBJ2-2
D: .
DNA: TGTGCCAGTACCCCACATGGGGTGACCGGGGAGCTGTTTTTT
CDR3: CASTPHGVTGELFF

V: TRBV18
size: .
J: TRBJ1-2
D: .
DNA: TGTGCCAGCTCACCTCCGTCACAGGGCCAGATGGGCTATGGCTACACCTTC
CDR3: CASSPPSQGQMGYGYTF

V: TRBV7-9
size: .
J: TRBJ1-2
D: .
DNA: TGTGCCAGCAGCTTAGATTATGGGTCTGGCTACACCTTC
CDR3: CASSLDYGSGYTF

V: TRBV7-8
size: .
J: TRBJ2-1
D: .
DNA: TGTGCCAGCAGCTTAGCGGGGACGGACTATGAGCAGTTCTTC
CDR3: CASSLAGTDYEQFF

V: TRBV5-4
size: .
J: TRBJ1-1
D: .
DNA: TGTGCCAGCAGCCCGCTGGCAGGAGGAAACACTGAAGCTTTCTTT
CDR3: CASSPLAGGNTEAFF

V: TRBV30
size: .
J: TRBJ1-5
D: .
DNA: TGTGCCTGGAGTGTACTAGGGGTGAATCAGCCCCAGCATTTT
CDR3: CAWSVLGVNQPQHF

V: TRBV21-1
size: .
J: TRBJ1-2
D: .
DNA: TGTGCCAGCAGCAAAGGGGGCAGGGGGCACTATGGCTACACCTTC
CDR3: CASSKGGRGHYGYTF

V: TRBV4-2
size: .
J: TRBJ1-5
D: .
DNA: TGTGCCAGCAGCCAATCACCCCCCACAAGATTTAGCAATCAGCCCCAGCATTTT
CDR3: CASSQSPPTRFSNQPQHF

V: TRBV4-3
size: once
J: TRBJ1-1
D: .
DNA: TGCGCCAGCAGCCAGGGACAAACGAACACTGAAGCTTTCTTT
CDR3: CASSQGQTNTEAFF

V: TRBV7-6
size: once
J: TRBJ2-3
D: TRBD1
DNA: TGTGCCAGCAGCTTAGCCACAGGGGGAGATACGCAGTATTTT
CDR3: CASSLATGGDTQYF

V: TRBV28
size: .
J: TRBJ1-5
D: .
DNA: TGTGCCAGCAGTTTATTCCCGGACAGCTTCAATCAGCCCCAGCATTTT
CDR3: CASSLFPDSFNQPQHF

V: TRBV6-1
size: once
J: TRBJ2-5
D: TRBD2
DNA: TGTGCCAGCAGGATAGCGGGAGATCGGGAGACCCAGTACTTC
CDR3: CASRIAGDRETQYF

V: TRBV19
size: .
J: TRBJ1-3
D: .
DNA: TGTGCCAGTAAGGCAGCGCCCCTCTCTGGAAACACCATATATTTT
CDR3: CASKAAPLSGNTIYF